One and the same sample provided the 11 T cell receptor beta chains below, sequenced in a study of blood T cell repertoires in COVID-19. The table came from immunoSEQ multiplex PCR; TCRdb's copy has only in-frame clones and leaves some out. The sample lists about 120,000 clones; more than 70% were seen once. Material: peripheral blood. These receptors were taken from a human donor in a cohort sampled during active COVID-19.

V gene TRBV30 combines with J gene TRBJ1-1, with a weak D call TRBD1 (6 bases). This CDR3 contains 13 residues. Per germline, CDR1 GTSNPN and CDR2 SVGIG (reference sequence). The germline V and J ends were trimmed by 3 bases and 11 bases, with 19 bases remaining between them. Written as DNA, the CDR3 is TGTGCCTGGAGCCTACTGCGGGAGGGGGTTGCTTTCTTT. Translated: CAWSLLREGVAFF.

The chain couples TRBV19 to TRBJ1-2; weak D call: TRBD1 (5 bases). Germline CDR1 LNHDA, CDR2 SQIVND (reference sequence). V gave up 4 bases and J gave up 6 bases, with 27 bases separating them. The CDR3 length is 18 residues. The DNA for the CDR3 is TGTGCCAGTAGTAGGGCTCTTGGGTGGGGCGGCGAGGATAATGGCTACACCTTC. Amino acids: CASSRALGWGGEDNGYTF.

This clone was observed a few times. The same CDR3 arises from other DNA sequences in this sample as well. V gene TRBV7-9 combines with J gene TRBJ1-1; no firm D call. The CDR3 loop spans 13 amino acids. Trimming took 5 bases from V and 6 from J, leaving 13 bases between them. Germline V gene lookup returns CDR1 SEHNR and CDR2 FQNEAQ (reference sequence). CDR3 sequence reads: CASSLEPGAEAFF. Written as DNA, the CDR3 is TGTGCCAGCAGCCTAGAGCCAGGCGCTGAAGCTTTCTTT.

V and J are TRBV30 and TRBJ2-7; tentative D call: TRBD2 (5 bases). The V gene lost 1 base and the J gene lost 1 base, with 17 bases spanning the gap. Germline V gives CDR1 GTSNPN, CDR2 SVGIG (reference sequence). The CDR3 has 16 residues. The CDR3 region is CAWSGGSGSTSYEQYF. CDR3 in DNA: TGTGCCTGGAGTGGCGGGTCGGGCAGTACTTCCTACGAGCAGTACTTC.

The chain combines TRBV7-9 with TRBJ1-6, with D perhaps TRBD1 (6 bases). The CDR3 is made up of 15 amino acids. From germline, CDR1 is SEHNR and CDR2 FQNEAQ (reference sequence). V gave up 6 bases and J gave up 6 bases, with 15 bases separating them. CDR3 region: CASRAGGVGNSPLHF. DNA for the CDR3: TGTGCCAGCAGAGCGGGGGGCGTCGGTAATTCACCCCTCCACTTT.

The CDR3 loop reads CASSYYGSNQPQHF. In DNA form, the CDR3 reads TGTGCCAGCAGTTACTACGGTAGCAATCAGCCCCAGCATTTT. This chain connects TRBV6-5 to TRBJ1-5; D unclear. The CDR3 loop spans 14 amino acids. The germline V gene encodes CDR1 MNHEY and CDR2 SVGAGI. Between the trimmed V and J ends, which lost 1 base and 0 bases, there was a span of 4 bases.

Only a few counts were recorded for this clone. The chain uses TRBV28 and TRBJ2-1; TRBD2 aligns across 7 bases. From germline, CDR1 is MDHEN and CDR2 SYDVKM. With 10 bases clipped from V and 10 bases from J, the junction kept 13 bases outside the gene matches. The CDR3 is 13 amino acids. The CDR3 loop reads CATAGTARGEQFF. For the CDR3, the DNA is TGTGCCACCGCGGGGACGGCGCGGGGGGAGCAGTTCTTC.

The chain joins TRBV7-8 to TRBJ2-7; 9 bases fit TRBD2. Germline V lookup: CDR1 SGHVS, CDR2 FQNEAQ. The CDR3 has 16 amino acids. V shed 3 bases and J 0 bases; nucleotides not matched to a gene: 6. The CDR3 region is CASSFGGRALSYEQYF. The CDR3 DNA sequence: TGTGCCAGCAGCTTTGGCGGGAGGGCGCTCTCCTACGAGCAGTACTTC.

The CDR3 spells CASSLGGTGAGDTQYF. The CDR3 DNA reads as TGTGCCAGCAGTTTAGGCGGGACAGGGGCGGGAGATACGCAGTATTTT. The V and J genes are TRBV27 and TRBJ2-3; the match to TRBD1 covers 10 bases. V dropped 2 bases and J dropped 5; count of bases not matched to a gene: 7. CDR3 length: 16 amino acids. CDR1 is MNHEY, CDR2 SMNVEV, per germline (reference sequence).

The chain recombines TRBV10-3 with TRBJ2-5; D call uncertain. This CDR3 has 13 residues. Germline CDR1 ENHRY, CDR2 SYGVKD. Trimming cost V 6 bases and J 2 bases, with 10 bases left between them. This CDR3 is CAISWAPQETQYF. The DNA of the CDR3 is TGTGCCATCAGCTGGGCCCCACAAGAGACCCAGTACTTC.

The J gene is TRBJ2-7, the V gene TRBV5-1; TRBD2 is a possible D gene (6 bases). Germline loops: CDR1 SGHRS, CDR2 YFSETQ. The V and J ends lost 0 bases and 3 bases respectively, with 13 bases between them. CDR3 length: 15 residues. This CDR3 is CASSLGRERNYEQYF. The DNA of the CDR3 is TGCGCCAGCAGCTTGGGACGGGAGAGGAACTACGAGCAGTACTTC.